Listed below are T cell receptor beta chains from one sample, sequenced in a study of T cell changes during pregnancy in multiple sclerosis. Profiling relied on immunoSEQ multiplex PCR, and the TCRdb table lists in-frame clones only, not all of them. The sample lists more than 80,000 clones, about 90% occurring once. The specimen comprised PBMCs, sampled in the first trimester of pregnancy. The source of these receptors is a female donor in good health, serving as a control in a pregnancy study. Some clones in this sample may be carry-over from other donors' samples. Each CDR3 is given with its conserved first and last residue. The D gene is left open where the match is weak. For some rows the clone size is stated as once, few or many, or as a class when expanded; others skip it.

. 17 TRBJ1-4 TRBV10-3 TRBD1 CAISGRDSGEGNEKLFF TGTGCCATCAGTGGTCGGGACAGTGGAGAGGGTAATGAAAAACTGTTTTTT
. 13 TRBJ1-1 TRBV11-2 . CASSLVGGFGAFF TGTGCCAGCAGCTTAGTGGGGGGTTTCGGAGCTTTCTTT
once 15 TRBJ2-3 TRBV28 TRBD2 CASSLGGGPQDTQYF TGTGCCAGCAGTCTCGGCGGGGGGCCGCAAGATACGCAGTATTTT
. 18 TRBJ1-5 TRBV28 TRBD1 CASSQHDRGRGKGKPQHF TGTGCCAGCAGCCAACACGACAGGGGGCGAGGTAAAGGGAAGCCCCAGCATTTT
. 15 TRBJ2-3 TRBV28 . CASSLAGRRSDTQYF TGTGCCAGCAGTTTGGCCGGGAGACGATCAGATACGCAGTATTTT
. 12 TRBJ1-1 TRBV11-2 . CASSYQIPEAFF TGTGCCAGCAGCTACCAGATTCCTGAAGCTTTCTTT
. 14 TRBJ1-4 TRBV27 . CASSPVTGVEKLFF TGTGCCAGCAGTCCCGTAACGGGGGTTGAAAAACTGTTTTTT
once 13 TRBJ1-1 TRBV6-1 TRBD1 CASSVDRAAEAFF TGTGCCAGCAGTGTAGACAGGGCAGCTGAAGCTTTCTTT
. 12 TRBJ2-5 TRBV2 . CASNRGTETQYF TGTGCCAGCAATCGGGGAACGGAGACCCAGTACTTC
. 17 TRBJ2-3 TRBV4-2 TRBD2 CASSPLAGTNGPDTQYF TGTGCCAGCAGCCCCCTAGCGGGGACTAACGGACCCGATACGCAGTATTTT
once 16 TRBJ1-2 TRBV7-8 TRBD1 CASSLKPRTGGHGYTF TGTGCCAGCAGCTTAAAACCGAGGACAGGGGGCCATGGCTACACCTTC
once 16 TRBJ2-5 TRBV4-1 . CASSQAPTGTQETQYF TGCGCCAGCAGCCAGGCCCCAACGGGGACACAAGAGACCCAGTACTTC
once 16 TRBJ1-1 TRBV28 . CASTLLGGRRNTEAFF TGTGCCAGCACCCTATTGGGGGGGCGCAGGAACACTGAAGCTTTCTTT
. 14 TRBJ2-1 TRBV27 TRBD2 CASSFGTSGNEQFF TGTGCCAGCAGTTTCGGGACTAGCGGTAATGAGCAGTTCTTC
once 12 TRBJ2-2 TRBV27 . CASSLEQGELFF TGTGCCAGCAGTTTAGAACAGGGGGAGCTGTTTTTT
. 16 TRBJ2-7 TRBV5-1 TRBD1 CASSLGGTGKSYEQYF TGCGCCAGCAGCTTGGGTGGGACAGGGAAATCCTACGAGCAGTACTTC
. 17 TRBJ2-2 TRBV28 . CASSDVGARGAPGELFF TGTGCCAGCAGTGACGTGGGGGCCCGGGGGGCTCCCGGGGAGCTGTTTTTT
. 13 TRBJ2-5 TRBV6-1 . CASSEEWQETQYF TGTGCCAGCAGTGAGGAGTGGCAAGAGACCCAGTACTTC
. 15 TRBJ2-7 TRBV27 TRBD2 CASSPRTSGEYEQYF TGTGCCAGCAGTCCGCGGACTAGCGGGGAATACGAGCAGTACTTC
. 15 TRBJ1-3 TRBV9 . CASSAELASGNTIYF TGTGCCAGCAGCGCCGAGCTCGCTTCTGGAAACACCATATATTTT
. 18 TRBJ2-3 TRBV28 . CASRPPTTGYSSTDTQYF TGTGCCAGCAGGCCTCCCACCACAGGTTATTCTAGCACAGATACGCAGTATTTT
few 18 TRBJ2-7 TRBV11-2 . CASSLSFNRGSLSYEQYF TGTGCCAGCAGCTTAAGTTTTAATCGGGGTTCCCTCTCCTACGAGCAGTACTTC